This T cell receptor (beta chain) was recorded in a study of Ad26.COV2.S vaccination and SARS-CoV-2 variants. The treatment was: around 19 received Ad26.COV2.S at low or high dose, single or two shots; about 5 received placebo; per-sample allocation not given. Samples were taken on day 63 after the first vaccine or placebo injection. Whoever gave the sample was an adult aged 18-55 years in Boston. This CDR3 comprises 15 residues. Trimming removed 0 bases from V and 8 bases from J, with 16 bases in between. Per the germline V gene, CDR1 is MGHRA and CDR2 is YSYEKL. Produced via immunoSEQ multiplex PCR; TCRdb's table is partial and in-frame only. The sample has some 340,000 clones, just over 85% seen once; the top ten hold around 1.9%.

The chain combines TRBV4-1 with TRBJ1-2; D might be TRBD1 (5 bases). Sequences were derived from peripheral blood, sampled in a trial of Ad26.COV2.S vaccine versus placebo. This receptor was taken from a person between 18 and 65 years old who received the Ad26.COV2.S COVID-19 vaccine or a placebo. The CDR3 bases are TGCGCCAGCAGCCAAGATTGGGCCAGGGTCGCCGGCTACACCTTC. It codes for CASSQDWARVAGYTF.